The clone carrying this T cell receptor beta chain has only a few counts. Its antigen is undetermined. Trimming cost V 5 bases and J 5 bases, with 9 bases left between them. The length of the CDR3 is 12 residues. Germline CDR1 is SGHTA and CDR2 is FQGNSA. The sample comes from a study of beta chain features in type 1 diabetes. General observations from the study: Across patients, naive, central memory and Treg TCRB repertoires exhibited apparently greater similarity than was observed across healthy donors. Shorter TCRB CDR3s, moderately but significantly so, marked every one of the four CD4+ subsets in Type 1 diabetes patients. An over-representation of cells with high TCR expression could result from cDNA sequencing. Patients with type 1 diabetes showed fewer VDJ junction insertions and more deletions.

Every isolated RNA sample was fully reverse transcribed, so sequencing captured expressed TCRB transcripts. Libraries were prepared by immunoSEQ multiplex PCR; TCRdb keeps only in-frame clonotypes and omits some of them. The sample records 350,000 to 450,000 clones, around 13% being singletons. The genes are TRBV7-2 and TRBJ2-5, with D uncertain. What was sequenced was naive CD4+ T cells from blood. The clonotype originates from a man under 40 in good health. CDR3 residues: CASSQPWETQYF. The CDR3, as DNA: TGTGCCAGCAGCCAGCCCTGGGAGACCCAGTACTTC.